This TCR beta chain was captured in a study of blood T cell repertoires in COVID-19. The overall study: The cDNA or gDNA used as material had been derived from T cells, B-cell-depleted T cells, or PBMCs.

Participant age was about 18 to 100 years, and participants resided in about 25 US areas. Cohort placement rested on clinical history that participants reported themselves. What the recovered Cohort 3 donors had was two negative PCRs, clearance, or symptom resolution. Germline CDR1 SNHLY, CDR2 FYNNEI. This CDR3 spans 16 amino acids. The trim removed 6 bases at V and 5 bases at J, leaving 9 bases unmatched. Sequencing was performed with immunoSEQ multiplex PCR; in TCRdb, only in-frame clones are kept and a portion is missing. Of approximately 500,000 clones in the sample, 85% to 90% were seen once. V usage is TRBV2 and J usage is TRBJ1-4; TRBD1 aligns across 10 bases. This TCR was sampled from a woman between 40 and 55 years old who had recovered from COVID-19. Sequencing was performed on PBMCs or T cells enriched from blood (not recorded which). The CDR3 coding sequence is TGTGCCAGCAGGAAGAAGACAGGGGGCATGAATGAAAAACTGTTTTTT. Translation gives CASRKKTGGMNEKLFF.